The 8 T cell receptor beta chains listed next were all sequenced from one sample in a study of a mutant IDH1 vaccine in newly diagnosed glioma. The protocol was immunoSEQ multiplex PCR, while the TCRdb copy is restricted to in-frame clones and leaves out a portion. The sample lists about 38,000 clones; about four fifths were seen once. Described time point: week 23, last vaccination. The investigators gave 300 ug of mutant IDH1 20-mer peptide in each vaccine dose, together with topical imiquimod. No antigen is known for these receptors. Source: PBMCs, taken from a glioma patient whose treatment included an IDH1 peptide vaccine. The receptors were sampled from a man aged 35-49 years with glioma.

The V call is TRBV6-5, the J call TRBJ2-7; 7 bases match TRBD1. Germline V gene data show CDR1 as MNHEY and CDR2 as SVGAGI. The length of the CDR3 is 14 residues. After removal of 9 bases from V and 0 bases from J, the junction contained 8 bases not matched to a gene. CDR3 amino acids: CASEGAASSYEQYF. The CDR3 DNA is TGTGCCAGTGAGGGGGCCGCGAGCTCCTACGAGCAGTACTTC.

This chain joins TRBV19 and TRBJ2-1; 16 positions agree with TRBD2. Losses at the gene ends were 6 bases for V and 9 bases for J; bases not matched to a gene: 5. The CDR3 is made up of 15 amino acids. CDR1 and CDR2 (germline): LNHDA, SQIVND (reference sequence). The CDR3 coding sequence is TGTGCCAGTAGGGGACTAGCGGGGGGGCCTGGTGAGCAGTTCTTC. This translates into CASRGLAGGPGEQFF.

The rearrangement links TRBV10-3 to TRBJ2-1, with D possibly called TRBD1 or TRBD2 (6 bases each). Germline V gene data show CDR1 as ENHRY and CDR2 as SYGVKD. This CDR3 spans 14 amino acids. V was cut by 7 bases and J by 7 bases, with 17 bases left in between. CDR3 protein: CAIKRGDKMNEQFF. The CDR3 DNA follows: TGTGCCATCAAACGCGGGGACAAAATGAATGAGCAGTTCTTC.

The chain joins TRBV18 to TRBJ2-5; D could derive from TRBD1 or TRBD2 (5 bases each). The J call may be in error: the DNA end matches TRBJ2-7 better. The CDR3 is 16 residues long. The germline gives CDR1 KGHSH, CDR2 LQKENI. CDR3 sequence: CASSLTLGTDSYEQYF. In nucleotides, the CDR3 is TGTGCCAGCTCACTAACCCTTGGGACCGATTCCTACGAGCAGTACTTC.

The count of this clone is one. The V gene is TRBV28, the J gene TRBJ2-7; TRBD2 matches 9 bases. Trimming at V came to 4 bases and at J to 4 bases, leaving 11 bases not matched to a gene. The CDR3 runs to 16 residues. Germline V CDR1 and CDR2: MDHEN, SYDVKM. DNA of the CDR3: TGTGCCAGCAGTTCCGTTGGCGGGAGGGCCGGTTACGAGCAGTACTTC. This codes for CASSSVGGRAGYEQYF.

J is TRBJ2-1 and V is TRBV9, with D possibly matching TRBD2 (6 bases). This CDR3 comprises 17 residues. CDR1 is SGDLS, CDR2 YYNGEE, per germline. Trimming cost V 4 bases and J 0 bases, with 17 bases left between them. The CDR3 coding sequence is TGTGCCAGCAGCACCCCGAGGTCCGGGAGCTCCTACAATGAGCAGTTCTTC. Amino acid sequence: CASSTPRSGSSYNEQFF.

The chain joins TRBV4-2 to TRBJ2-2, with 11 bases aligning to TRBD2. V lost 3 bases, J lost 5 bases, and 5 bases stayed unmatched. The germline CDR1 and CDR2 sequences are LGHNA and YNFKEQ. This CDR3 has 16 residues. Here the CDR3 reads CASSQRLAGLTGELFF. CDR3 coding DNA: TGTGCCAGCAGCCAGAGACTAGCGGGATTAACCGGGGAGCTGTTTTTT.

The chain recombines TRBV28 with TRBJ1-4, with D possibly matching TRBD1 (6 bases). In germline, CDR1 is MDHEN, CDR2 SYDVKM. V gave up 3 bases and J gave up 4 bases, with 12 bases separating them. This CDR3 region has 15 residues. This chain's CDR3 is CASSFFRGGNEKLFF. The DNA of the CDR3 is TGTGCCAGCAGTTTCTTCAGGGGTGGTAATGAAAAACTGTTTTTT. The whole variable domain, remainder taken from reference TRBV28 and TRBJ1-4, is DVKVTQSSRYLVKRTGEKVFLECVQDMDHENMFWYRQDPGLGLRLIYFSYDVKMKEKGDIPEGYSVSREKKERFSLILESASTNQTSMYLCASSFFRGGNEKLFFGSGTQLSVL.